Reported below is one TCR beta chain. Germline CDR1 and CDR2: MGHRA and YSYEKL. V was clipped by 4 bases and J by 0 bases, with 12 bases between them. The CDR3 loop spans 15 amino acids. This specimen belongs to a study of PD-L1 blockade in urothelial cancer. Study-wide context: Administration of atezolizumab to patients began at some point between 2013 and 2015, at 1,200 mg intravenously every 3 weeks. Blood analyses occurred 3 weeks (second dose) and 6 weeks post treatment start.

Only in-frame clones appear in the TCRdb table, and some are missing; sequencing was by immunoSEQ multiplex PCR. The sample includes about 36,000 clones, more than 75% seen only once; the top ten take 10% to 13%. The time point was: peripheral blood 6 weeks after treatment start. The clonotype originates from a man aged 35-49 years with urothelial cancer. The V call is TRBV4-1, the J call TRBJ2-5; D may be TRBD1 (6 bases). The source material was PBMCs, sampled around atezolizumab (anti-PD-L1) treatment. CDR3 in amino acids: CASSLTGSYQETQYF. The CDR3 DNA follows: TGCGCCAGCAGCCTCACAGGGAGTTACCAAGAGACCCAGTACTTC.